These T cell receptor beta chains were read from a single sample in a study of T cells in Graves' hyperthyroidism and ophthalmopathy. TCRdb called the multiplex PCR reads again in MiXCR, with one record for every CDR3 protein. Altogether about 200,000 distinct CDR3 sequences are present, 17% being singletons, with the ten largest covering approximately 56%. Sequencing used blood. The receptors come from a woman aged 45-65 years with Graves' hyperthyroidism. The CDR3 runs from the conserved cysteine through the conserved F or W. A D gene is named only where the DNA matches it firmly. A clone size is listed for some rows: how often the clone was seen (once, few, many), or a class if it is expanded.

abundance: many; j_gene: TRBJ1-5; v_gene: TRBV20-1; d_gene: .; CDR3aa: CSARDSMRAGKNQPQHF; CDR3nt: TGCAGTGCTAGAGATAGTATGAGGGCCGGGAAAAATCAGCCCCAGCATTTT
abundance: many; j_gene: TRBJ2-7; v_gene: TRBV7-3; d_gene: TRBD2; CDR3aa: CASSPGLATEQYF; CDR3nt: TGTGCCAGCAGCCCGGGACTAGCAACCGAGCAGTACTTC
abundance: few; j_gene: TRBJ2-5; v_gene: TRBV20-1; d_gene: .; CDR3aa: CSASPWARSGETQYF; CDR3nt: TGCAGTGCTAGCCCGTGGGCTAGGTCGGGGGAGACCCAGTACTTC
abundance: .; j_gene: TRBJ1-6; v_gene: TRBV5-1; d_gene: TRBD1; CDR3aa: CASMLDRASPLHF; CDR3nt: TGCGCCAGCATGCTCGACAGGGCTTCACCCCTCCACTTT
abundance: many; j_gene: TRBJ2-3; v_gene: TRBV7-9; d_gene: .; CDR3aa: CASSPPGGAGDTQYF; CDR3nt: TGTGCCAGCAGCCCCCCCGGAGGAGCGGGAGATACGCAGTATTTT
abundance: .; j_gene: TRBJ2-3; v_gene: TRBV19; d_gene: .; CDR3aa: CASSISRRTTQYF; CDR3nt: TGTGCCAGTAGTATCTCAAGGAGAACCACGCAGTATTTT
abundance: many; j_gene: TRBJ1-1; v_gene: TRBV13; d_gene: TRBD1; CDR3aa: CASSTRTGTNTEAFF; CDR3nt: TGTGCCAGCAGCACTCGGACAGGGACGAACACTGAAGCTTTCTTT
abundance: many; j_gene: TRBJ2-3; v_gene: TRBV20-1; d_gene: .; CDR3aa: CSASRWELPDTQYF; CDR3nt: TGCAGTGCTAGTCGGTGGGAGTTACCAGATACGCAGTATTTT
abundance: many; j_gene: TRBJ1-6; v_gene: TRBV6-1; d_gene: TRBD1; CDR3aa: CASSERGQMSSYNSPLHF; CDR3nt: TGTGCCAGCAGTGAAAGGGGACAGATGAGCTCCTATAATTCACCCCTCCACTTT
abundance: many; j_gene: TRBJ2-3; v_gene: TRBV6-2/TRBV6-3; d_gene: .; CDR3aa: CASISPPTDTQYF; CDR3nt: TGTGCCAGCATCTCACCCCCAACAGATACGCAGTATTTT
abundance: many; j_gene: TRBJ2-5; v_gene: TRBV20-1; d_gene: TRBD1; CDR3aa: CSALRIVGRGLGTQYF; CDR3nt: TGCAGTGCCCTTAGAATAGTGGGCAGGGGGCTTGGGACCCAGTACTTC
abundance: .; j_gene: TRBJ2-2; v_gene: TRBV5-1; d_gene: .; CDR3aa: CASSLAPTRGELFF; CDR3nt: TGCGCCAGCAGCTTGGCCCCCACGCGGGGGGAGCTGTTTTTT
abundance: many; j_gene: TRBJ2-7; v_gene: TRBV6-2/TRBV6-3; d_gene: TRBD1; CDR3aa: CASSNRGTGSDEQYF; CDR3nt: TGTGCCAGCAGCAACCGTGGGACAGGGTCGGACGAGCAGTACTTC
abundance: many; j_gene: TRBJ1-6; v_gene: TRBV2; d_gene: .; CDR3aa: CAIVRDTGSPLHF; CDR3nt: TGTGCCATAGTCCGGGACACCGGTTCACCCCTCCACTTT
abundance: .; j_gene: TRBJ1-6; v_gene: TRBV4-1; d_gene: TRBD1; CDR3aa: CASRPGGFRSPNSPLHF; CDR3nt: TGCGCCAGCAGACCAGGGGGATTTCGGTCCCCAAATTCACCCCTCCACTTT
abundance: many; j_gene: TRBJ2-5; v_gene: TRBV28; d_gene: .; CDR3aa: CASSILTASQETQYF; CDR3nt: TGTGCCAGCAGTATTTTAACAGCCTCCCAAGAGACCCAGTACTTC
abundance: many; j_gene: TRBJ1-2; v_gene: TRBV3-1; d_gene: .; CDR3aa: CASSQIRTANYGYTF; CDR3nt: TGTGCCAGCAGCCAGATTCGGACAGCTAACTATGGCTACACCTTC
abundance: few; j_gene: TRBJ2-4; v_gene: TRBV15; d_gene: .; CDR3aa: CATSRGDRKNIQYF; CDR3nt: TGTGCCACCAGCAGAGGCGACAGAAAAAACATTCAGTACTTC
abundance: .; j_gene: TRBJ2-4; v_gene: TRBV15; d_gene: TRBD2; CDR3aa: CATSRGGRTSGHQYF; CDR3nt: TGTGCCACCAGCCGGGGAGGGCGGACTAGCGGCCATCAGTACTTC
abundance: many; j_gene: TRBJ2-1; v_gene: TRBV7-9; d_gene: .; CDR3aa: CASSPPNEQFF; CDR3nt: TGTGCCAGCAGCCCGCCCAATGAGCAGTTCTTC
abundance: many; j_gene: TRBJ2-1; v_gene: TRBV6-1; d_gene: .; CDR3aa: CASSEGRGASYNEQFF; CDR3nt: TGTGCCAGCAGTGAGGGTCGGGGGGCCTCCTACAATGAGCAGTTCTTC
abundance: many; j_gene: TRBJ2-3; v_gene: TRBV9; d_gene: TRBD2; CDR3aa: CASSGRTSGSTDTQYF; CDR3nt: TGTGCCAGCAGCGGTCGGACTAGCGGATCCACAGATACGCAGTATTTT
abundance: many; j_gene: TRBJ2-1; v_gene: TRBV2; d_gene: TRBD2; CDR3aa: CASRIAGGYNEQFF; CDR3nt: TGTGCCAGCAGAATAGCGGGAGGCTACAATGAGCAGTTCTTC